This TCR beta chain originates from a study of PD-L1 blockade in urothelial cancer. Study in general: Between 0 and 3 chemotherapy regimens preceded treatment for each patient. Blood was subjected to analysis at 3 weeks (second dose) and 6 weeks following treatment start.

The templates were synthetic TCR analogs, and they were spiked into each PCR. Using immunoSEQ multiplex PCR, the repertoire was profiled, and TCRdb retains in-frame clones only, with some absent. The repertoire includes fewer than 50,000 clones, around nine tenths of them detected once, and approximately 25% sits in the top ten. This CDR3 region has 15 residues. Trimming pared 5 bases from V and 8 bases from J, leaving 20 bases between. Germline V gene data show CDR1 as SGHVS and CDR2 as FQNEAQ. Sample time point: pretreatment peripheral blood. This TCR was sampled from a donor at least 40 years old with urothelial cancer. The chain is built from TRBV7-8 and TRBJ2-3; maybe TRBD2 (6 bases). Source: PBMCs, taken around atezolizumab (anti-PD-L1) treatment. The CDR3 loop is CASSRPSVDYGTQYF. The CDR3 bases are TGTGCCAGCAGCCGCCCTAGCGTGGATTATGGTACGCAGTATTTT.